This passage covers 7 T cell receptor beta chains from one sample sequenced in a study of blood T cells in healthy people across ages. The authors ran a second PCR of about 7 to 12 cycles using a sample-barcoded 5' primer and a J-beta primer mix. MiXCR was run by TCRdb on the 5' RACE reads, yielding one entry per CDR3 protein. The sample holds 1 million to 1.2 million distinct CDR3 sequences; about two fifths are singletons and the top ten take under 15%. Sequenced sample: blood. These receptors were collected from a man aged 18 to 29 in good health.

This clonotype was seen a few times. The CDR3 loop reads CASSQDPGTDYGYTF. CDR3 DNA: TGCGCCAGCAGCCAAGACCCCGGGACGGACTATGGCTACACCTTC. The chain links TRBV4-1 to TRBJ1-2, with D possibly being TRBD1 (5 bases). V lost 0 bases, J lost 3 bases, and 11 bases lay in between. The germline CDR1 and CDR2 sequences are MGHRA and YSYEKL. CDR3 length: 15 residues.

As concerns this clonotype: A much bigger clone sits one base away, suggesting this may be a read error. The V and J genes are TRBV5-1 and TRBJ2-2; 7 bases fit TRBD1. CDR1 and CDR2 from the germline V gene are SGHRS and YFSETQ. The CDR3 consists of 13 residues. Trimming at V came to 5 bases and at J to 10 bases, leaving 8 bases not matched to a gene. The CDR3 bases are TGCGCCAGCAGGTTAGGGGGCCTTTCGGAGCTGTTTTTT. Protein: CASRLGGLSELFF.

This chain joins TRBV29-1 and TRBJ2-5; no firm D call. The closer fit of TRBJ2-1 to the DNA end suggests the J call may be wrong. Germline-derived CDR1 and CDR2 are SQVTM and ANQGSEA. The CDR3 contains 11 residues. In nucleotides, the CDR3 is TGCAGCGTTGTCGAGGTAGAGACCCAGTTCTTC. This encodes CSVVEVETQFF.

This clonotype was seen a handful of times. The genes are TRBV28 and TRBJ2-3, with D perhaps assigned TRBD1 or TRBD2 (7 bases each). The CDR3 covers 17 residues. Trimming cost V 6 bases and J 7 bases, with 26 bases left between them. Germline lookup yields CDR1 MDHEN and CDR2 SYDVKM. The chain's CDR3 is CASRSAGPTGRDYTQYF. The CDR3 bases are TGTGCCAGCAGATCCGCGGGGCCGACAGGGAGGGATTATACGCAGTATTTT.

This chain links TRBV20-1 with TRBJ2-4, with 7 bases aligning to TRBD1. Germline V lookup: CDR1 DFQATT, CDR2 SNEGSKA (reference sequence). CDR3 length: 16 residues. V lost 4 bases and J lost 2; bases outside the gene matches: 11. This CDR3 is CSATAPNRGTKNIQYF. Here the CDR3 DNA reads TGCAGTGCTACCGCTCCAAACAGGGGAACCAAAAACATTCAGTACTTC.

This chain joins TRBV9 and TRBJ1-2, with 7 bases matching TRBD1. The length of the CDR3 is 14 residues. Germline V gene lookup returns CDR1 SGDLS and CDR2 YYNGEE. V was clipped by 4 bases and J by 4 bases; unmatched bases: 7. CDR3 in amino acids: CASSRYGDSYGYTF. The CDR3 DNA sequence: TGTGCCAGCAGCAGGTACGGGGACAGCTATGGCTACACCTTC.

The V call is TRBV20-1, the J call TRBJ1-2, with a possible D match to TRBD1 (6 bases). Trimming removed 5 bases from V and 8 bases from J, with 18 bases in between. Germline V lookup: CDR1 DFQATT, CDR2 SNEGSKA (reference sequence). This CDR3 has 13 amino acids. CDR3 protein: CSAGKLGGKGYTF. The CDR3 DNA follows: TGCAGTGCTGGAAAACTAGGGGGGAAGGGCTACACCTTC.